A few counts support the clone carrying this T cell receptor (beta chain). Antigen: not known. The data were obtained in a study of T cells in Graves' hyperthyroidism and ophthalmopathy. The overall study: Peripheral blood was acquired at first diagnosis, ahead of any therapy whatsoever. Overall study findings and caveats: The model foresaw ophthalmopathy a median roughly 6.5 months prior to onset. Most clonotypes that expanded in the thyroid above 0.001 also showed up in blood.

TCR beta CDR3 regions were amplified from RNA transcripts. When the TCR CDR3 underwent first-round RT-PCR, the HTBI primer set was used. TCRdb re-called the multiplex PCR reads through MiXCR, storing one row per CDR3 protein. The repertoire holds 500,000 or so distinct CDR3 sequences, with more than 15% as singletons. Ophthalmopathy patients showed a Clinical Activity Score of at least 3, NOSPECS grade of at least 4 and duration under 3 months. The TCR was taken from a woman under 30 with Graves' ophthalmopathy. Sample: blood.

In nucleotides, the CDR3 is TGTGCCACGTATAGGGGGGGCGGGGAGCTGTTTTTT. This translates into CATYRGGGELFF. The V call is TRBV6-1, the J call TRBJ2-2; TRBD2 is a possible D gene (7 bases). Trimming pared 10 bases from V and 7 bases from J, leaving 13 bases between. The CDR3 contains 12 residues. Looked up from germline, CDR1 is MNHNS and CDR2 is SASEGT.